This T cell receptor (beta chain) was recovered during a study of breast tumors, draining lymph nodes, adjacent tissues (dated by TCRdb to 2015 to 2016). With regard to the full study: The study compared TCR beta repertoires across tumor, adjacent nontumor tissue and axillary lymph nodes from breast cancer patients. The study aimed to assess the relationships and possible T-cell exchange between tumor, surrounding tissue and draining lymph node repertoires in human breast cancer.

The germline V gene (reference sequence) supplies CDR1 DFQATT and CDR2 SNEGSKA. Its CDR3 holds 12 amino acids, cysteine through phenylalanine. The sequence is cut down to CDR3 DNA, 36 bases in frame from base 1. A distance of 8 bases separates the germline ends of V and J, which lose 5 bases and 4 bases respectively. Findings and caveats that apply to the study as a whole: Tumor T-cell repertoires showed less diversity than lymph node repertoires and more diversity than nontumor tissue repertoires, and tumor T-cell repertoires showed preferential V and J gene usage. Rather than being directly demonstrated, the conclusion that tumor T cells originate in lymph nodes was presented as consistent with a hypothesis. A scenario in which most tumor T cells derive from the lymph node and then expand within tumor tissue was judged to be consistent with the data. In luminal-like breast cancer, tumor and nontumor tissue repertoires resembled each other significantly more than in basal-like breast cancer.

The axillary draining lymph nodes of breast cancer patients were the source of the lymph node samples. This clonotype was counted ten times or more. The clone's antigen remains unknown. Per-base qualities were not stored, and no clone one base away is much larger. TCRdb names Illumina HiSeq 2000 as the instrument used. Multiplex PCR amplification was used to generate the TCR beta chain libraries. High-throughput sequencing was used to analyze the amplified TCR beta chain products. TCRdb reprocessed the public reads (quality trimming at Q25 with fastp, clone calling with MiXCR) and kept in-frame beta chains. Identical CDR3 proteins give one entry, which carries the most common genes and DNA. This sample lists around 150,000 distinct CDR3 sequences; 30% to 35% were detected once. 2% to 2.5% of the sample is taken by the ten largest.

This sequence was found in a female donor with breast cancer. Some clones in this sample may be carry-over from other donors' samples. Here the chain combines TRBV20-1 and TRBJ1-4; the D gene is possibly TRBD1, with 5 bases matching. The sequencing input was axillary lymph node tissue. The CDR3 in this case is CSAGGLNEKLFF. The DNA sequence is as follows: TGCAGTGCTGGGGGACTTAATGAAAAACTGTTTTTT.